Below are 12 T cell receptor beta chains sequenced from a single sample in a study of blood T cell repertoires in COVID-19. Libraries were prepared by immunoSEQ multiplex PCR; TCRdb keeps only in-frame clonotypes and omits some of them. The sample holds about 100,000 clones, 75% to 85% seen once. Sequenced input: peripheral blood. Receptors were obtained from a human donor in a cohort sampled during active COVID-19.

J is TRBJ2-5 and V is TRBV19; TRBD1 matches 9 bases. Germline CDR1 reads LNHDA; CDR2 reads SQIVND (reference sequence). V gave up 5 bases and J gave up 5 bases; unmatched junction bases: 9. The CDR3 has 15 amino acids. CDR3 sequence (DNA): TGTGCCAGTAGTTTTGTACAGGGGGCGATGGAGACCCAGTACTTC. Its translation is CASSFVQGAMETQYF.

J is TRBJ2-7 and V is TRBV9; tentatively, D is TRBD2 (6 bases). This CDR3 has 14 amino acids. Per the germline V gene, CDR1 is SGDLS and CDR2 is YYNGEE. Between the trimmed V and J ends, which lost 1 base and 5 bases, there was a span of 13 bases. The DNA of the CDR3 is TGTGCCAGCAGCGTACGGGAGCGGTCCCACGAGCAGTACTTC. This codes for CASSVRERSHEQYF.

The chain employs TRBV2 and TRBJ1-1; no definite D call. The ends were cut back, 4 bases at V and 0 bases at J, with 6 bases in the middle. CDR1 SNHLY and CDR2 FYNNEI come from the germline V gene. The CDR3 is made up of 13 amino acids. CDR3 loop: CASSGAMNTEAFF. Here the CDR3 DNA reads TGTGCCAGCAGTGGCGCGATGAACACTGAAGCTTTCTTT.

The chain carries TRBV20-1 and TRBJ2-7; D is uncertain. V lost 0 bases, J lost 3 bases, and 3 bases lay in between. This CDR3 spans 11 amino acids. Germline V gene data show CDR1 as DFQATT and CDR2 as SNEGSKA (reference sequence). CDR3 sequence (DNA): TGCAGTGCTAGAGACAGCTACGAGCAGTACTTC. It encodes CSARDSYEQYF.

CDR3 residues: CASSPGGGNTEAFF. DNA for the CDR3: TGTGCCAGCTCACCGGGCGGGGGGAACACTGAAGCTTTCTTT. This chain joins TRBV18 and TRBJ1-1, with TRBD1 as a possible D gene (5 bases). Germline CDR1 reads KGHSH; CDR2 reads LQKENI. The ends were cut back, 3 bases at V and 1 base at J, with 9 bases in the middle. This CDR3 has 14 residues. The full variable domain, with the rest looked up from reference TRBV18 and TRBJ1-1, is NAGVMQNPRHLVRRRGQEARLRCSPMKGHSHVYWYRQLPEEGLKFMVYLQKENIIDESGMPKERFSAEFPKEGPSILRIQQVVRGDSAAYFCASSPGGGNTEAFFGQGTRLTVV.

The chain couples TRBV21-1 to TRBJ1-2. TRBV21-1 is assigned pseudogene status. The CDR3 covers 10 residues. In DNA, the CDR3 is TGTGCCAGCAGGCGAGGTGGCTACACCTTC. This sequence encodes CASRRGGYTF.

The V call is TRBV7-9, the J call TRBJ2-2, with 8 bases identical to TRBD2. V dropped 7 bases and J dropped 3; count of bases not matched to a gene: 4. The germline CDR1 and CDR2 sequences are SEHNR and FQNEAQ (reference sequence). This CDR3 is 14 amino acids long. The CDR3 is CASTVAGYTGELFF. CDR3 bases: TGTGCCAGCACCGTAGCGGGATACACCGGGGAGCTGTTTTTT.

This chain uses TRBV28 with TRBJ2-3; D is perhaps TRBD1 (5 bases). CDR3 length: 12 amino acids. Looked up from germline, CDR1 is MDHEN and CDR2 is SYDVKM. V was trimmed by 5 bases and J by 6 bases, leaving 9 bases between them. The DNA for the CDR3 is TGTGCCAGCAGTGAACAGGTGGATACGCAGTATTTT. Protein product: CASSEQVDTQYF.

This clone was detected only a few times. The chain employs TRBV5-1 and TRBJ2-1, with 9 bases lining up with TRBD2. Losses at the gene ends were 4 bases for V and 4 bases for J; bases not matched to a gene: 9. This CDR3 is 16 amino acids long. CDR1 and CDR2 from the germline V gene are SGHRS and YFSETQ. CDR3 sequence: CASSGGTSSTYNEQFF. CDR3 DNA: TGCGCCAGCAGCGGGGGGACTAGCTCTACTTACAATGAGCAGTTCTTC.

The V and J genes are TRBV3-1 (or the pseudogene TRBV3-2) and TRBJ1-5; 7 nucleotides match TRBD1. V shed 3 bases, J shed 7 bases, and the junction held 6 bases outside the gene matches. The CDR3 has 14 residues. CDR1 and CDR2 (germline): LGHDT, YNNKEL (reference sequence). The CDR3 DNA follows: TGTGCCAGCAGCCACCAGGGGGACAGCCAGCCCCAGCATTTT. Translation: CASSHQGDSQPQHF.

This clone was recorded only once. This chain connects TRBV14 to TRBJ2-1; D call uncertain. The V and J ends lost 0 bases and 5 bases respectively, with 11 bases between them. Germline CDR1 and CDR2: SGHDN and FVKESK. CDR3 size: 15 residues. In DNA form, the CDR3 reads TGTGCCAGCAGCCAAGACGTTGGTTCAGACAATGAGCAGTTCTTC. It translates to CASSQDVGSDNEQFF. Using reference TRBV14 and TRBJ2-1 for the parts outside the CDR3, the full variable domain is EAGVTQFPSHSVIEKGQTVTLRCDPISGHDNLYWYRRVMGKEIKFLLHFVKESKQDESGMPNNRFLAERTGGTYSTLKVQPAELEDSGVYFCASSQDVGSDNEQFFGPGTRLTVL.

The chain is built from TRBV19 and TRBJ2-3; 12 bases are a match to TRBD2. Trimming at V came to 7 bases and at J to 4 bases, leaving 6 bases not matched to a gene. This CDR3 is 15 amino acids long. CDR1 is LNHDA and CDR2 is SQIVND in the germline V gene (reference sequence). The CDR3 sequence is CASTLAGGRPDTQYF. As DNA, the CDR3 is TGTGCCAGTACCCTAGCGGGAGGGAGACCAGATACGCAGTATTTT.